This section outlines one TCR beta chain sequence together with its context. The antigen remains undetermined. The PCR ran on 60 Vbeta and 13 Jbeta primers. The method was immunoSEQ multiplex PCR; TCRdb's version includes in-frame clones alone and lacks a portion of them. The sample yields more than 100,000 clones, 87% seen once. The sample originates from a study of cytomegalovirus exposure and HLA in healthy donors. General study results and limits: Most TCR sequences were rare, but some public TCRs occurred in many donors. It was reported in a later analysis that an Asian-associated ancestry cluster showed fewer N-insertions than the approximately 670-donor mean.

Specimen: PBMCs. The source of this sequence is a woman aged 25-40 years in good health and CMV-seronegative.

This CDR3 is CASRGAGAVNEKLFF. The CDR3 DNA sequence: TGTGCCAGCCGTGGGGCAGGCGCTGTTAATGAAAAACTGTTTTTT. The rearrangement links TRBV27 to TRBJ1-4; possible D gene TRBD1, 5 bases. CDR3 length: 15 residues. V dropped 8 bases and J dropped 4 bases, with 17 bases sitting between them. Germline loops: CDR1 MNHEY, CDR2 SMNVEV (reference sequence).